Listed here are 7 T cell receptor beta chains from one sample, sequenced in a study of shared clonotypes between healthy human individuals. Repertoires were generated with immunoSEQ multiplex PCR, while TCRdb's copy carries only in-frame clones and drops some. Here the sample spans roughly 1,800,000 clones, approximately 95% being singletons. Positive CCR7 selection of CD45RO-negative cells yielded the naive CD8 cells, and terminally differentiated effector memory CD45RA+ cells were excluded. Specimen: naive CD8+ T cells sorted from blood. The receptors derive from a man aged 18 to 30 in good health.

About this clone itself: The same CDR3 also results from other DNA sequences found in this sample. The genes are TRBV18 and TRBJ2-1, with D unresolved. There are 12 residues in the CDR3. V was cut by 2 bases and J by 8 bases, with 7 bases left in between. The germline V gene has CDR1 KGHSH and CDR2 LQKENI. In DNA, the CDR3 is TGTGCCAGCTCACCAAATGGGTATGAGCAGTTCTTC. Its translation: CASSPNGYEQFF.

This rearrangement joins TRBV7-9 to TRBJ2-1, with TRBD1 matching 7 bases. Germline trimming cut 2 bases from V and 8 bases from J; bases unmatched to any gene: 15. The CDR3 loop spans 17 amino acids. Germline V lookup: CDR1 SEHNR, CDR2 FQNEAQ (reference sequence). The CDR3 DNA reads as TGTGCCAGCAGCTTACTCATGACAGGGATGGAAGGGGATGAGCAGTTCTTC. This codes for CASSLLMTGMEGDEQFF.

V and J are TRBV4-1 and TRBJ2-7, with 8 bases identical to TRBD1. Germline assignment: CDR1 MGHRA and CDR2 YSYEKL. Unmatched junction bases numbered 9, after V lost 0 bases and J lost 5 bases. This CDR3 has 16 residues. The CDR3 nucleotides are TGCGCCAGCAGCCAAGAGCAAAGGACAGGGCTCGACGAGCAGTACTTC. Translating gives CASSQEQRTGLDEQYF.

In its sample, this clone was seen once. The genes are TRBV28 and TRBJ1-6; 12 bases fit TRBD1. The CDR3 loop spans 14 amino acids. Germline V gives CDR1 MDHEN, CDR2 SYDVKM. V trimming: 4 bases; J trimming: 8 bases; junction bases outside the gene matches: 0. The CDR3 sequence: CASSWDRGHSPLHF. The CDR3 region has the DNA TGTGCCAGCAGTTGGGACAGGGGGCATTCACCCCTCCACTTT.

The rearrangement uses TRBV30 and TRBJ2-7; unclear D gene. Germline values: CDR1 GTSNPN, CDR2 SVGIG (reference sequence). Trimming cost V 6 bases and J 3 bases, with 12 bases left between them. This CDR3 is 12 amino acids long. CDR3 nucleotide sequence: TGTGCCTGTGAGAGGTTAAACTACGAGCAGTACTTC. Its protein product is CACERLNYEQYF.

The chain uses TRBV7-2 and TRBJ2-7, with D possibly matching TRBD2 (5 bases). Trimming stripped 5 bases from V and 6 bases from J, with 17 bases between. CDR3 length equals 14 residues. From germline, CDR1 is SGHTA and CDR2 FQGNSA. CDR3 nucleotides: TGTGCCAGCAGCCCCCGGGCCACTAGGCGCGAGCAGTACTTC. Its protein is CASSPRATRREQYF. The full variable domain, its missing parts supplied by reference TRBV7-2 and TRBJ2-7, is GAGVSQSPSNKVTEKGKDVELRCDPISGHTALYWYRQSLGQGLEFLIYFQGNSAPDKSGLPSDRFSAERTGGSVSTLTIQRTQQEDSAVYLCASSPRATRREQYFGPGTRLTVT.

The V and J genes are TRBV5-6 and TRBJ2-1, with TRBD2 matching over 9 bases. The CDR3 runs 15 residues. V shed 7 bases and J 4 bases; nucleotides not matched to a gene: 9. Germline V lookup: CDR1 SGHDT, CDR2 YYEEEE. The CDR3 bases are TGTGCCAGCGCCCAAGCGGGAGGTTCGTACAATGAGCAGTTCTTC. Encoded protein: CASAQAGGSYNEQFF.